Shown below are 10 T cell receptor beta chains from a single sample sequenced in a study of graft-versus-host responses after intestinal transplantation (dated by TCRdb to the early 2020s). Libraries were prepared through the immunoSEQ multiplex PCR assay. TCRdb holds this immuneACCESS table with in-frame rearrangements only. Some clones are missing; in checked studies, unresolved V genes explain under half, and the rest has no known cause. The sample yields about 27,000 clones; about 80% were counted once. The top ten clonotypes cover 0.7% of the sample. The antigens for these receptors are not known. The time point label here, explained by the study, means: cells obtained before transplantation from donor or recipient. Here the sequenced sample was unstimulated CD4+ T cells sorted from spleen or lymph node cells, taken before intestinal transplant. The receptors originated from a human donor who received an intestinal transplant.

J is TRBJ2-1 and V is TRBV5-6; D unresolved. Looked up from germline, CDR1 is SGHDT and CDR2 is YYEEEE. The CDR3 totals 14 residues. Trimming removed 0 bases from V and 0 bases from J, with 4 bases in between. The CDR3 region has the DNA TGTGCCAGCAGCTTGGAGTACTCCTACAATGAGCAGTTCTTC. This translates into CASSLEYSYNEQFF.

This clone was counted only a few times. This chain uses TRBV6-1 with TRBJ2-1, with 12 bases that match TRBD2. Unmatched junction bases numbered 7, after V lost 6 bases and J lost 10 bases. Per the germline V gene, CDR1 is MNHNS and CDR2 is SASEGT. CDR3 length equals 14 residues. The DNA of the CDR3 is TGTGCCAGCAGCCGACTAGCGGGAGAGGGCGAGCAGTTCTTC. The encoded protein is CASSRLAGEGEQFF.

The rearrangement joins TRBV4-3 to TRBJ1-2; D may be TRBD1 (6 bases). Trimming left V 3 bases short and J 3 bases short, with 17 bases between. The CDR3 is 16 amino acids. The germline gives CDR1 LGHNA, CDR2 YSLEER. CDR3 DNA: TGCGCCAGCAGCCATAAAACAGGGAGAGTCCACTATGGCTACACCTTC. This encodes CASSHKTGRVHYGYTF.

The chain links TRBV6-5 to TRBJ2-7; no clear D gene. This CDR3 comprises 14 residues. Germline CDR1 reads MNHEY; CDR2 reads SVGAGI. V was pared by 4 bases and J by 3 bases, with 13 bases between. The CDR3 region is CASSLGLGFYEQYF. DNA for the CDR3: TGTGCCAGCAGTTTAGGCCTGGGCTTCTACGAGCAGTACTTC.

The gene calls are TRBV10-3 and TRBJ2-1; D is uncertain. With 3 bases removed from V and 3 bases from J, the gap between germline ends came to 0 bases. Germline values: CDR1 ENHRY, CDR2 SYGVKD. The CDR3 has 11 amino acids. The CDR3 protein is CAISDYNEQFF. DNA for the CDR3: TGTGCCATCAGTGACTACAATGAGCAGTTCTTC.

In DNA, the CDR3 is TGTGCCAGCAGCTCCGGACAGGGATACACAGATACGCAGTATTTT. Its protein product is CASSSGQGYTDTQYF. V is TRBV5-4 and J is TRBJ2-3; TRBD1 aligns across 8 bases. Unmatched junction bases numbered 5, after V lost 3 bases and J lost 2 bases. Germline lookup yields CDR1 SGHNT and CDR2 YYREEE (reference sequence). This CDR3 has 15 residues.

The genes are TRBV20-1 and TRBJ1-1, with D perhaps TRBD1 (5 bases). This CDR3 has 10 amino acids. Per the germline V gene, CDR1 is DFQATT and CDR2 is SNEGSKA (reference sequence). Between the trimmed V and J ends, which lost 7 bases and 11 bases, there was a span of 14 bases. CDR3 nucleotide sequence: TGCAGTGTGGAGGGGTATCTGGCTTTCTTT. Its translation is CSVEGYLAFF.

V and J are TRBV6-4 and TRBJ1-2, with D possibly matching TRBD1 (5 bases). This CDR3 is 13 amino acids long. Per the germline V gene, CDR1 is MRHNA and CDR2 is SNTAGT. V lost 3 bases and J 2 bases, leaving 7 bases between the germline ends. The CDR3 spells CASSEGPNYGYTF. DNA for the CDR3: TGTGCCAGCAGTGAGGGGCCAAACTATGGCTACACCTTC.

V gene TRBV6-5 combines with J gene TRBJ2-7; D may be TRBD1 (5 bases). V was shortened by 6 bases and J by 1 base, with 10 bases between the two germline ends. The length of the CDR3 is 13 residues. Germline V gene sequence: CDR1 MNHEY, CDR2 SVGAGI. This CDR3 is CASRRQLSYEQYF. CDR3 sequence (DNA): TGTGCCAGCAGGAGACAGCTTTCCTACGAGCAGTACTTC.

V gene TRBV6-6 combines with J gene TRBJ2-3, with D tentatively TRBD2 (6 bases). V lost 7 bases, J lost 6 bases, and 20 bases lay in between. CDR3 size: 15 residues. Per the germline V gene, CDR1 is MNHNY and CDR2 is SVGAGI (reference sequence). The CDR3 region is CASTIYRGSGDTQYF. CDR3 DNA sequence: TGTGCCAGCACCATATATCGAGGGAGCGGGGATACGCAGTATTTT.